The rows below give T cell receptor beta chains drawn from one sample of a study of blood T cell repertoires in COVID-19. TCRdb's table, derived via immunoSEQ multiplex PCR, lists solely in-frame clones and lacks some. The sample yields around 140,000 clones, approximately 87% seen once. Sequenced input: peripheral blood. These receptors were obtained from a woman aged 50 to 60 with active or convalescent COVID-19. Each CDR3 is given with its conserved first and last residue. Each record gives: J gene, V gene, clone size, D gene, CDR3 protein. The D gene is left open where the match is weak. The size field is filled for only some rows; it gives once, few, many or a size class.

J: TRBJ1-4
V: TRBV30
size: -
D: -
CDR3: CAWSVPATNEKLFF

J: TRBJ2-3
V: TRBV29-1
size: once
D: -
CDR3: CSPLEGDTQYF

J: TRBJ1-3
V: TRBV12-3/TRBV12-4
size: few
D: -
CDR3: CASTGSGNTIYF

J: TRBJ1-2
V: TRBV14
size: -
D: -
CDR3: CASRPREGLPYGYTF

J: TRBJ2-7
V: TRBV5-1
size: many
D: -
CDR3: CASSSVKVAGGLGEQYF

J: TRBJ2-2
V: TRBV4-1
size: few
D: TRBD1
CDR3: CASSRGQGSTGELFF

J: TRBJ2-3
V: TRBV9
size: -
D: -
CDR3: CASSASGGSTDTQYF

J: TRBJ2-7
V: TRBV6-1
size: -
D: TRBD2
CDR3: CASSEALLAGSEQYF

J: TRBJ1-5
V: TRBV30
size: -
D: -
CDR3: CAWSVPSGSSNQPQHF

J: TRBJ2-7
V: TRBV10-3
size: few
D: -
CDR3: CAISESGDTYEQYF

J: TRBJ2-1
V: TRBV6-1
size: -
D: -
CDR3: CASSEETGVWGNEQFF

J: TRBJ2-7
V: TRBV7-9
size: -
D: -
CDR3: CASSLDSRYEQYF

J: TRBJ1-5
V: TRBV24-1
size: once
D: -
CDR3: CATSSEYSNQPQHF

J: TRBJ1-2
V: TRBV24-1
size: once
D: -
CDR3: CATRGNGGGYGYTF

J: TRBJ1-2
V: TRBV7-2
size: -
D: -
CDR3: CASSLLGAGYTF

J: TRBJ1-1
V: TRBV10-3
size: -
D: TRBD1
CDR3: CAISEGTGGREAFF

J: TRBJ1-6
V: TRBV7-6
size: few
D: -
CDR3: CASSPDTSSYNSPLHF

J: TRBJ1-3
V: TRBV5-1
size: -
D: -
CDR3: CASSLWNGGIGNTIYF

J: TRBJ1-6
V: TRBV19
size: -
D: TRBD1
CDR3: CASSRQGGNSPLHF

J: TRBJ2-7
V: TRBV5-4
size: -
D: -
CDR3: CASSPPGSAAMMEYF

J: TRBJ2-3
V: TRBV30
size: -
D: TRBD2
CDR3: CAWSDRAGGPESDTQYF

J: TRBJ2-7
V: TRBV30
size: -
D: -
CDR3: CAWGQEGRLYYEQYF

J: TRBJ2-3
V: TRBV7-9
size: -
D: TRBD1
CDR3: CASSLVQGAGDTQYF

J: TRBJ1-3
V: TRBV30
size: once
D: -
CDR3: CAWSEGRGGTGNTIYF

J: TRBJ2-1
V: TRBV6-5
size: -
D: TRBD2
CDR3: CASSRDYAGNEQFF

J: TRBJ2-2
V: TRBV4-3
size: -
D: TRBD2
CDR3: CASSQVRTSGNTGELFF

J: TRBJ1-6
V: TRBV3-1/TRBV3-2
size: -
D: -
CDR3: CASSHPTVGYNSPLHF

J: TRBJ1-3
V: TRBV12-2
size: -
D: -
CDR3: CASRLTGAPRYSGNTIYF

J: TRBJ1-2
V: TRBV10-3
size: once
D: TRBD1
CDR3: CAISGEGTGVNYGYTF